These T cell receptor beta chains were read from a single sample in a study of T cell responses to AZD1222 COVID-19 vaccine. Generated by immunoSEQ multiplex PCR, the TCRdb table keeps only in-frame clones and is missing some. The table records 150,000 or so clones, just over 90% of them present only once. The starting material was peripheral blood, obtained on day 0 of AZD1222 vaccination. The receptors here all came from an adult in good health. The CDR3 runs from the conserved cysteine through the conserved F or W. Each record gives: J gene, V gene, CDR3 length, CDR3 protein.

TRBJ1-5	TRBV18	16	CASSATGSASNQPQHF
TRBJ1-1	TRBV19	13	CASSIPPGQRTFF
TRBJ2-7	TRBV10-3	16	CAISELPGPYPDEQYF
TRBJ2-1	TRBV7-2	14	CASSLRASSDEQFF
TRBJ2-2	TRBV19	14	CASLSGGKTGELFF
TRBJ2-7	TRBV5-1	17	CASSLRPPGTGAYEQYF
TRBJ1-5	TRBV2	14	CASSPGQGNQPQHF
TRBJ2-5	TRBV4-1	16	CASSQDFSRGRETQYF
TRBJ2-2	TRBV9	16	CASSSETSGNTGELFF
TRBJ2-1	TRBV18	12	CASSPPHGGQFF
TRBJ1-2	TRBV14	15	CASSLSSRGLISYTF
TRBJ2-1	TRBV5-6	17	CASSLLPLAGDRNEQFF
TRBJ1-2	TRBV5-6	16	CASSRRGSLLLYGYTF
TRBJ1-5	TRBV2	16	CASSEGSEGAEQPQHF
TRBJ1-3	TRBV11-2	13	CASSSHHRGVIYF
TRBJ1-4	TRBV2	15	CASSDGVATNEKLFF
TRBJ2-4	TRBV6-5	16	CASSSYEYLAKNIQYF
TRBJ2-5	TRBV3-1/TRBV3-2	17	CASSQKRVKGREETQYF
TRBJ2-1	TRBV9	15	CASSVEGGRANEQFF
TRBJ1-2	TRBV3-1/TRBV3-2	17	CASSQVPGSRSNYGYTF
TRBJ1-1	TRBV5-4	12	CASSKGLTEAFF
TRBJ1-1	TRBV18	14	CASSRTGGYTEAFF
TRBJ2-7	TRBV29-1	12	CSVGSGYHEQYF
TRBJ1-4	TRBV6-5	14	CASSLGRTNEKLFF
TRBJ2-3	TRBV19	15	CASSTGGASTDTQYF
TRBJ1-1	TRBV6-5	13	CASKRQGNTEAFF
TRBJ2-7	TRBV6-5	11	CASSRNREQYF
TRBJ1-2	TRBV9	14	CASSADRGDYGYTF
TRBJ1-3	TRBV5-6	16	CASSLGPPTSGNTIYF
TRBJ2-7	TRBV27	15	CASSFGTGGDYEQYF
TRBJ2-7	TRBV5-1	14	CASSLQTHSYEQYF
TRBJ1-6	TRBV19	12	CASGTNNSPLHF
TRBJ1-2	TRBV3-1/TRBV3-2	14	CASSQERTGDGYTF
TRBJ2-7	TRBV2	11	CASKQGYEQYF
TRBJ2-7	TRBV27	15	CASSLAGGSSYEQYF
TRBJ1-6	TRBV19	13	CASSGMRNSPLHF
TRBJ1-4	TRBV21-1	15	CASSLRAGRGEKLFF
TRBJ2-7	TRBV11-1	13	CASSFGPIGEQYF
TRBJ2-7	TRBV6-5	15	CASSHRDGGPYEQYF
TRBJ1-5	TRBV7-6	15	CASSKREGENQPQHF
TRBJ1-1	TRBV6-5	13	CASSYTRDTEAFF